Following are 27 T cell receptor beta chains from one sample sequenced in a study of blood T cell repertoires in COVID-19. Method: immunoSEQ multiplex PCR; TCRdb's copy keeps in-frame clones and lacks some. The data contain some 70,000 clones, around four fifths of them singletons. The specimen sequenced was peripheral blood. Every receptor here comes from a middle-aged man with active COVID-19.

The chain recombines TRBV7-8 with TRBJ1-5; 7 nucleotides line up with TRBD1. V lost 0 bases and J lost 6; bases outside the gene matches: 5. The CDR3 covers 15 residues. From germline, CDR1 is SGHVS and CDR2 FQNEAQ. The DNA of the CDR3 is TGTGCCAGCAGCTTAGCGGCGACAGGGCCTCAGCCCCAGCATTTT. This gives the protein CASSLAATGPQPQHF. The full variable domain, completed using reference TRBV7-8 and TRBJ1-5, is GAGVSQSPRYKVAKRGQDVALRCDPISGHVSLFWYQQALGQGPEFLTYFQNEAQLDKSGLPSDRFFAERPEGSVSTLKIQRTQQEDSAVYLCASSLAATGPQPQHFGDGTRLSIL.

The CDR3 sequence: CATSRATQGAGEKLFF. The CDR3 DNA reads TGTGCCACCAGCAGAGCTACACAGGGGGCAGGTGAAAAACTGTTTTTT. The chain couples TRBV15 to TRBJ1-4, with 9 bases fitting TRBD1. The V segment lost 1 base and the J segment 7 bases; nucleotides outside the gene matches: 7. Germline V CDR1 and CDR2: LNHNV, YYDKDF (reference sequence). The CDR3 loop spans 16 amino acids.

The chain couples TRBV6-5 to TRBJ2-5; D uncertain. Between the trimmed V and J ends, which lost 6 bases and 5 bases, there was a span of 13 bases. The CDR3 has 13 residues. Looked up from germline, CDR1 is MNHEY and CDR2 is SVGAGI. The CDR3 DNA reads as TGTGCCAGCAGGCGAAGCACTCCTGAGACCCAGTACTTC. Amino acids: CASRRSTPETQYF.

The table lists this clone with a few counts. V usage is TRBV4-1 and J usage is TRBJ1-6, with D uncertain. The germline CDR1 and CDR2 sequences are MGHRA and YSYEKL. The CDR3 is made up of 18 amino acids. V was trimmed by 4 bases and J by 1 base, leaving 17 bases between them. As DNA, the CDR3 is TGCGCCAGCAGCCTCAATTCGGGAGGCGGATCCTATAATTCACCCCTCCACTTT. Residues: CASSLNSGGGSYNSPLHF.

The chain couples TRBV7-9 to TRBJ2-7, with 7 bases identical to TRBD2. CDR1 and CDR2 (germline): SEHNR, FQNEAQ (reference sequence). There are 16 residues in the CDR3. V was pared by 0 bases and J by 5 bases, with 10 bases of the junction left unmatched. CDR3 sequence: CASSLAIGGRTHEQYF. The CDR3 coding sequence is TGTGCCAGCAGCTTAGCTATCGGCGGGAGAACCCACGAGCAGTACTTC.

The chain is built from TRBV24-1 and TRBJ2-1; 11 nucleotides align to TRBD2. The germline gives CDR1 KGHDR, CDR2 SFDVKD. This CDR3 contains 15 residues. The J segment lost 6 bases and the V segment lost 3 bases, leaving 3 bases of the junction unmatched. The CDR3 reads CATSDPGLAANEQFF. CDR3 nucleotide sequence: TGTGCCACCAGTGATCCGGGACTAGCGGCCAATGAGCAGTTCTTC.

The V call is TRBV12-5, the J call TRBJ2-2, with D possibly TRBD2 on 5 matching bases. Germline values: CDR1 LGHNT, CDR2 FRNRAP. CDR3 length: 15 amino acids. V was pared by 7 bases and J by 6 bases, with 18 bases between. The CDR3: CASALGVGVSGELFF. Here the CDR3 DNA reads TGTGCTAGTGCCCTGGGAGTTGGGGTATCCGGGGAGCTGTTTTTT.

In its sample, this clone was seen a few times. At one end, the junction sequence differs from germline, possibly due to a read error. The chain is built from TRBV30 and TRBJ2-7; 9 bases are a match to TRBD1. The CDR3 length is 11 residues. Germline CDR1 and CDR2: GTSNPN and SVGIG (reference sequence). The DNA for the CDR3 is TGTGCCTGGGGGACAGGGAAGAGCCGGAACTTC. Protein sequence: CAWGTGKSRNF.

The CDR3 sequence: CASRRRLAGIQETQYF. CDR3 DNA: TGTGCCAGCAGGCGCCGACTAGCGGGGATCCAAGAGACCCAGTACTTC. This sequence joins TRBV27 and TRBJ2-5; 11 bases are a match to TRBD2. The CDR3 runs to 16 residues. Germline values: CDR1 MNHEY, CDR2 SMNVEV (reference sequence). V gave up 6 bases and J gave up 1 base; unmatched junction bases: 7.

J is TRBJ1-2 and V is TRBV21-1. TRBV21-1 is termed a pseudogene. This CDR3 has 15 amino acids. This CDR3 reads CASSHWRPPNYGYTF. In DNA, the CDR3 is TGTGCCAGCAGCCATTGGAGGCCCCCTAACTATGGCTACACCTTC.

The chain combines TRBV19 with TRBJ2-3, with D perhaps TRBD1 (6 bases). This CDR3 comprises 16 residues. The germline gives CDR1 LNHDA, CDR2 SQIVND (reference sequence). With 1 base removed from V and 1 base from J, the gap between germline ends came to 12 bases. The CDR3 sequence: CASSIGLSGGTDTQYF. CDR3 in DNA: TGTGCCAGTAGTATAGGGTTGTCAGGGGGCACAGATACGCAGTATTTT.

V and J are TRBV4-3 and TRBJ2-2; 8 bases are shared with TRBD1. CDR3 length: 17 residues. Losses at the gene ends were 0 bases for V and 1 base for J; bases not matched to a gene: 4. Looked up from germline, CDR1 is LGHNA and CDR2 is YSLEER. Here the CDR3 DNA reads TGCGCCAGCAGCCAAGATTACGACAGGGGGAACACCGGGGAGCTGTTTTTT. Its protein product is CASSQDYDRGNTGELFF.

This chain links TRBV3-1 (or the pseudogene TRBV3-2) with TRBJ2-6, with D tentatively TRBD1 (7 bases). Per germline, CDR1 LGHDT and CDR2 YNNKEL (reference sequence). The length of the CDR3 is 21 residues. Trimming took 4 bases from V and 1 from J, leaving 26 bases between them. The CDR3 region is CASSPPPSQGTSGSGANVLTF. The DNA for the CDR3 is TGTGCCAGCAGCCCTCCCCCGTCACAGGGGACTTCCGGATCTGGGGCCAACGTCCTGACTTTC.

V gene TRBV10-3 combines with J gene TRBJ1-1; 7 positions match TRBD1. V dropped 5 bases and J dropped 4; count of bases not matched to a gene: 7. Per the germline V gene, CDR1 is ENHRY and CDR2 is SYGVKD. The CDR3 is 14 residues long. CDR3 amino acids: CAISKRQGSTEAFF. The CDR3 region has the DNA TGTGCCATCAGTAAAAGACAGGGAAGCACTGAAGCTTTCTTT.

The chain combines TRBV5-1 with TRBJ2-3, with TRBD1 matching 7 bases. V lost 0 bases to trimming and J lost 3 bases; unmatched junction nucleotides: 1. This CDR3 comprises 14 residues. Germline-derived CDR1 and CDR2 are SGHRS and YFSETQ. CDR3 in DNA: TGCGCCAGCAGCTTGGAGACAGGGACAGATACGCAGTATTTT. It yields the protein CASSLETGTDTQYF.

The chain combines TRBV28 with TRBJ2-7; D is possibly TRBD1 (7 bases). Germline V gene data show CDR1 as MDHEN and CDR2 as SYDVKM. The CDR3 length is 12 residues. The V and J ends lost 11 bases and 2 bases respectively, with 13 bases between them. CDR3 DNA sequence: TGTGCCTGGGGGGACAGCACCTACGAGCAGTACTTC. This encodes CAWGDSTYEQYF.

The J gene is TRBJ1-2, the V gene TRBV11-2; 8 bases fit TRBD1. Per germline, CDR1 SGHAT and CDR2 FQNNGV. The CDR3 spans 14 residues. The V segment lost 6 bases and the J segment 4 bases; nucleotides outside the gene matches: 7. The CDR3 sequence: CASRRTGFLYGYTF. The CDR3 DNA reads as TGTGCCAGCAGACGGACAGGGTTTCTCTATGGCTACACCTTC.

CDR3: CASTSPGESNSPLHF. CDR3 DNA sequence: TGTGCCAGCACCTCCCCCGGGGAATCGAATTCACCCCTCCACTTT. The rearrangement links TRBV6-5 to TRBJ1-6; D is undetermined. Per germline, CDR1 MNHEY and CDR2 SVGAGI. The CDR3 extends over 15 amino acids. V was cut by 7 bases and J by 7 bases, with 17 bases left in between.

This chain links TRBV9 with TRBJ1-2; D may be TRBD1 (5 bases). The CDR3 runs to 12 residues. V was shortened by 3 bases and J by 4 bases, with 7 bases between the two germline ends. CDR1 is SGDLS and CDR2 is YYNGEE in the germline V gene. This chain's CDR3 is CASSGGVYGYTF. CDR3 DNA sequence: TGTGCCAGCAGCGGGGGGGTCTATGGCTACACCTTC.

This sequence joins TRBV6-6 and TRBJ1-6; D is undetermined. This CDR3 spans 13 amino acids. Germline CDR1 MNHNY, CDR2 SVGAGI (reference sequence). Trimming took off 6 bases at V and 7 bases at J, with 10 bases between the two ends. CDR3 loop: CASRAGPNSPLHF. CDR3 coding DNA: TGTGCCAGCAGAGCGGGCCCGAATTCACCCCTCCACTTT.

This CDR3 reads CASRSPGTADNYGYTF. The CDR3 region has the DNA TGTGCCAGCAGATCCCCGGGGACAGCGGATAACTATGGCTACACCTTC. The chain carries TRBV27 and TRBJ1-2, with 7 bases matching TRBD1. The CDR3 contains 16 residues. Germline-derived CDR1 and CDR2 are MNHEY and SMNVEV (reference sequence). Trimming removed 6 bases from V and 1 base from J; junction bases left unmatched: 11.

This clone was recorded only once. V is TRBV7-9 and J is TRBJ2-7; 9 positions match TRBD2. The CDR3 runs to 16 residues. The V and J ends lost 3 bases and 1 base, in that order; junction bases with no gene match: 7. Germline V gene data show CDR1 as SEHNR and CDR2 as FQNEAQ (reference sequence). Here the CDR3 DNA reads TGTGCCAGCAGCTTTAAAGCGGGAGGTATATCCTACGAGCAGTACTTC. Translated, it gives CASSFKAGGISYEQYF. Combining the CDR3 with reference TRBV7-9 and TRBJ2-7 gives the whole variable domain DTGVSQNPRHKITKRGQNVTFRCDPISEHNRLYWYRQTLGQGPEFLTYFQNEAQLEKSRLLSDRFSAERPKGSFSTLEIQRTEQGDSAMYLCASSFKAGGISYEQYFGPGTRLTVT.

The rearrangement uses TRBV7-9 and TRBJ2-5; D ambiguous. Germline CDR1 is SEHNR and CDR2 is FQNEAQ (reference sequence). With 1 base removed from V and 4 bases from J, the gap between germline ends came to 7 bases. The CDR3 length is 13 residues. The CDR3 protein is CASSLVSGETQYF. The CDR3 bases are TGTGCCAGCAGCTTAGTTAGTGGAGAGACCCAGTACTTC.

This clone was detected a few times. The chain couples TRBV6-5 to TRBJ1-2, with a tentative D call TRBD1 (6 bases). The CDR3 is 15 residues long. Germline values: CDR1 MNHEY, CDR2 SVGAGI. Trimming took 10 bases from V and 1 from J, leaving 19 bases between them. The CDR3 region is CATLIGGRGNYGYTF. The CDR3 nucleotides read TGTGCCACACTAATCGGGGGGCGAGGTAACTATGGCTACACCTTC.

This chain links TRBV11-3 with TRBJ2-7; 7 bases map to TRBD1. Germline CDR1 is SGHNT and CDR2 is YENEEA. This CDR3 region has 14 residues. The V segment lost 1 base and the J segment 4 bases; nucleotides outside the gene matches: 4. This CDR3 reads CASSLGDRSYEQYF. In nucleotides, the CDR3 is TGTGCCAGCAGCTTAGGGGACAGATCTTACGAGCAGTACTTC.

V and J are TRBV7-8 and TRBJ1-1; a possible D gene is TRBD1 (6 bases). V was clipped by 1 base and J by 3 bases, with 15 bases between them. The germline gives CDR1 SGHVS, CDR2 FQNEAQ. The length of the CDR3 is 16 residues. CDR3 sequence (DNA): TGTGCCAGCAGCTTAGTGGGGGGGCATGTGGACACTGAAGCTTTCTTT. This encodes CASSLVGGHVDTEAFF.

J is TRBJ2-1 and V is TRBV7-9; tentatively, D is TRBD2 (5 bases). V shed 5 bases and J shed 7 bases, with 9 bases lying between them. Germline CDR1 is SEHNR and CDR2 is FQNEAQ (reference sequence). This CDR3 is built from 12 residues. This CDR3 is CASSLDYNEQFF. The DNA for the CDR3 is TGTGCCAGCAGCCTAGACTATAATGAGCAGTTCTTC.